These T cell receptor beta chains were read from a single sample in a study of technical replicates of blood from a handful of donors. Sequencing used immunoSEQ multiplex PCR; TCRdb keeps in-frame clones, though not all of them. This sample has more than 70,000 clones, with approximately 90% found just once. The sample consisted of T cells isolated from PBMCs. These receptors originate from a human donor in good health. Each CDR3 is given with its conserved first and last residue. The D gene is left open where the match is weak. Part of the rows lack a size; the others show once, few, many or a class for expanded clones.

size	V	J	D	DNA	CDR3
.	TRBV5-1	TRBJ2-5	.	TGCGCCAGCAGCTTGTCAGGAGGGGAGACCCAGTACTTC	CASSLSGGETQYF
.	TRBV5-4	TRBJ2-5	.	TGTGCCAGCAGCTTTATGTCCGGAGAGACCCAGTACTTC	CASSFMSGETQYF
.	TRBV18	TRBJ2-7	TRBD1	TGTGCCAGCTCACCCCCGGGACAGAACGAGCAGTACTTC	CASSPPGQNEQYF
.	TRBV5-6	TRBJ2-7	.	TGTGCCAGCAGCTTGGCCGGGGCCAGGGGCCGGCCGGGCGCCTACGAGCAGTACTTC	CASSLAGARGRPGAYEQYF
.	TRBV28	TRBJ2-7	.	TGTGCCAGCAGTTTTGGTAGGACACATATCTCCTACGAGCAGTACTTC	CASSFGRTHISYEQYF
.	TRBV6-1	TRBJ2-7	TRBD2	TGTGCCAGCAGTGAACTAGCGGGAGGGCCCTACGAGCAGTACTTC	CASSELAGGPYEQYF
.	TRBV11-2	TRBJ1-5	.	TGTGCCAGCAGCTTAGCGGGTTACGCTCAGCCCCAGCATTTT	CASSLAGYAQPQHF
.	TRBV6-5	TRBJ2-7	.	TGTGCCAGCAGTTACTCGAAGCAGGCTGTCTCCTACGAGCAGTACTTC	CASSYSKQAVSYEQYF
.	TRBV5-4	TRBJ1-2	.	TGTGCCAGCAGCCCAGACAAGAACTATGGCTACACCTTC	CASSPDKNYGYTF
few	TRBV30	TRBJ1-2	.	TGTGCCTGGGTCCACAGGGTAAACTATGGCTACACCTTC	CAWVHRVNYGYTF
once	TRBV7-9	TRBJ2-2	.	TGTGCCAGCAGCCTAGGGACTCTCAACACCGGGGAGCTGTTTTTT	CASSLGTLNTGELFF
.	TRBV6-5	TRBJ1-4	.	TGTGCCAGCAGGCCGGACACTCCGGGTGAAAAACTGTTTTTT	CASRPDTPGEKLFF
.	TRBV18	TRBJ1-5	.	TGTGCCAGCTCACCTAGCCAAGACCGCCGCAATCAGCCCCAGCATTTT	CASSPSQDRRNQPQHF